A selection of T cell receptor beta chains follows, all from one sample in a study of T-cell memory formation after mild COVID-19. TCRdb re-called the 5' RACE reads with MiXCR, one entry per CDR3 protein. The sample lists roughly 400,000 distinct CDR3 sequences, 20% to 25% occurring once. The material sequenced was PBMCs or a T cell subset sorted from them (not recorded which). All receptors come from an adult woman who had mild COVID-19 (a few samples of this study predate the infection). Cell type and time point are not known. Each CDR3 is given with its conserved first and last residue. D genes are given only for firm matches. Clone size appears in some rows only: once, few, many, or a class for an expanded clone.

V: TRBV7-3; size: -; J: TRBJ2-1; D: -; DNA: TGTGCCAGCAGCCCGGCACAGGGTAATGAGCAGTTCTTC; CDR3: CASSPAQGNEQFF
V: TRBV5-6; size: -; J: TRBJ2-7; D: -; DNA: TGTGCCAGCAGCTTGGGGAGAGAAGCCTTTCGAGAGCAGTACTTC; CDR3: CASSLGREAFREQYF
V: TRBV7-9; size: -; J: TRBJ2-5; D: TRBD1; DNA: TGTGCCAGCAGCATCCGGGACAGCACACAGGAGACCCAGTACTTC; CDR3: CASSIRDSTQETQYF
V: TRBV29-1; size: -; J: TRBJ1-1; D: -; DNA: TGCAGCGTTGCCAGGGGAGGGGTCAAGAACACTGAAGCTTTCTTT; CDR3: CSVARGGVKNTEAFF
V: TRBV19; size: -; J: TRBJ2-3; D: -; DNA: TGTGCCAGTAGTACTTCCGGCGGGACCACAGATACGCAGTATTTT; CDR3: CASSTSGGTTDTQYF
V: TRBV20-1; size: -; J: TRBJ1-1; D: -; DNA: TGCAGTGCTAGTTTAATCCAGGTGACTGAAGCTTTCTTT; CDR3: CSASLIQVTEAFF
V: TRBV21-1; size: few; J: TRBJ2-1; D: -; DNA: TGTGCCAGCGGCCTCCCAAGCTCCTACAATGAGCAGTTCTTC; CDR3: CASGLPSSYNEQFF
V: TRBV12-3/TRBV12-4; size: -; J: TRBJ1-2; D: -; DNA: TGTGCCAGCAGTTTTGTCGGAACATGGTCTAACTATGGCTACACCTTC; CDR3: CASSFVGTWSNYGYTF
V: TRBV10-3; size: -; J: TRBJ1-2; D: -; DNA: TGTGCCATCAGTGACAGGGCCTCTAACTATGGCTACACCTTC; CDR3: CAISDRASNYGYTF
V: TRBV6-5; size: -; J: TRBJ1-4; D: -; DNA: TGTGCCAGCAGTCCCCACCCCAGGGCTAATGAAAAACTGTTTTTT; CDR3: CASSPHPRANEKLFF
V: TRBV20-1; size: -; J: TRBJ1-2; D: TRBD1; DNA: TGCAGTGCTAGAGCTTTCCGGGACAGGTCTAACTATGGCTACACCTTC; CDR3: CSARAFRDRSNYGYTF
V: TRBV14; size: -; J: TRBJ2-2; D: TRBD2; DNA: TGTGCCAGCAGCCCCCTGAGGACTAGGGACACCGGGGAGCTGTTTTTT; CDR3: CASSPLRTRDTGELFF
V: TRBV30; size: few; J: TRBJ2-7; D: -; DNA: TGTGCCATGGAAATGCGGAGCTCCTACGAGCAGTACTTC; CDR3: CAMEMRSSYEQYF
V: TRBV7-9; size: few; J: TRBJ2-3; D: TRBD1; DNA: TGTGCCAGCAGCTTCCAAGGACAGGGAACAGATACGCAGTATTTT; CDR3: CASSFQGQGTDTQYF
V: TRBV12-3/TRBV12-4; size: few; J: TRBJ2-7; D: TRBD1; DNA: TGTGCCAGTCTGGACAGGGTCAACTACGAGCAGTACTTC; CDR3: CASLDRVNYEQYF
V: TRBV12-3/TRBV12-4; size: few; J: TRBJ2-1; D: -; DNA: TGTGCCAGCAGTTTAGTGTGGGGTGAGCAGTTCTTC; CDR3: CASSLVWGEQFF
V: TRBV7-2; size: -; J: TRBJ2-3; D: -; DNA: TGTGCCAGCAGCGCTGACCGGGATGGAGATACGCAGTATTTT; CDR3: CASSADRDGDTQYF
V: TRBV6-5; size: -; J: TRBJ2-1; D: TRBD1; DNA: TGTGCCAGCAGTTCCTGGACCGGGACAGGGGCCAGTGAGCAGTTCTTC; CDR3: CASSSWTGTGASEQFF
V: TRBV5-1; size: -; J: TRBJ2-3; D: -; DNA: TGCGCCAGCAGCTTTCGGCGTTACGATACGCAGTATTTT; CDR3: CASSFRRYDTQYF
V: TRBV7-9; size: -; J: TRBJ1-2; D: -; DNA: TGTGCCAGCAGCACCCGGACCGGGGGGTATGGCTACACCTTC; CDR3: CASSTRTGGYGYTF
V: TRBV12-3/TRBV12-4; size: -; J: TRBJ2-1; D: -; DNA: TGTGCCAGCAGTTTAATAGGGACGGAGAACAATGAGCAGTTCTTC; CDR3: CASSLIGTENNEQFF
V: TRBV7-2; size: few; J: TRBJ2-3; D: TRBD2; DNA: TGTGCCAGCAGCTTCCGAGCGGCTACTAGCGGGGGGGCCGGTGATACGCAGTATTTT; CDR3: CASSFRAATSGGAGDTQYF
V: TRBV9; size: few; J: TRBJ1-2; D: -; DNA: TGTGCCAGCAGCGACCACGGCTATGGCTACACCTTC; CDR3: CASSDHGYGYTF
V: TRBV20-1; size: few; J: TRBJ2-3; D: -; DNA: TGCAGTGCCCGTGCGGTGGGGGGGCTCACAGATACGCAGTATTTT; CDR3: CSARAVGGLTDTQYF
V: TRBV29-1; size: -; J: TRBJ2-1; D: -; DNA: TGCAGCGTTTCTAGACCAGGATTCAATGAGCAGTTCTTC; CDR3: CSVSRPGFNEQFF
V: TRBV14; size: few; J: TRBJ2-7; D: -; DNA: TGTGCCAGCAGCCAACCTGGGGGAAACGAGCAGTACTTC; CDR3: CASSQPGGNEQYF
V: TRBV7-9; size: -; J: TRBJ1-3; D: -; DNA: TGTGCCAGCAGCTTAGCCGAGACGGGGGGAAACACCATATATTTT; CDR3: CASSLAETGGNTIYF
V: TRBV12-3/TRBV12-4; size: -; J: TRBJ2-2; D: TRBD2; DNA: TGTGCCACCGTAATGGGACTACGGACCGGGGAGCTGTTTTTT; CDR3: CATVMGLRTGELFF
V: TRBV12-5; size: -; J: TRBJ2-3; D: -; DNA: TGTGCTAGTGGTTTCCCAAGGGAGTCTGGGAGCACAGATACGCAGTATTTT; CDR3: CASGFPRESGSTDTQYF
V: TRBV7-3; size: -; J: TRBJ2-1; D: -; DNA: TGTGCCAGCAGCTCGCCGGGACGCCAAGCTGAGCAGGTCTTC; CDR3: CASSSPGRQAEQVF
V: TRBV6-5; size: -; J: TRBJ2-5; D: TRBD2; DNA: TGTGCCAGCAGTTACTTCAGACTAGCAAGGGATTCTGAGACCCAGTACTTC; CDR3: CASSYFRLARDSETQYF
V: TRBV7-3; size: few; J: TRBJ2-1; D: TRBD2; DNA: TGTGCCAGCACCGCTGGGACTAGCGGGGCCCCGGGGAGGTTCTTC; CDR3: CASTAGTSGAPGRFF
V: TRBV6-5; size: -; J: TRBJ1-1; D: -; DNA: TGTGCCAGCAGTCTAGATCAAGGGTACACTGAAGCTTTCTTT; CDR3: CASSLDQGYTEAFF
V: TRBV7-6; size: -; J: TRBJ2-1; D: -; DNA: TGTGCCAGCAGCTTAACAGGAGGGTACTCCTACAATGAGCAGTTCTTC; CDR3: CASSLTGGYSYNEQFF
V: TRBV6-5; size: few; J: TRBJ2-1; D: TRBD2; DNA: TGTGCCAGCAGTTCTCGGGGGGTCTCCTACAATGAGCAGTTCTTC; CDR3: CASSSRGVSYNEQFF
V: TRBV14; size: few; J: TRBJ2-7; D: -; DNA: TGTGCCAGCAGCCAAGGGACCGTCATCGCCTCCTACGAGCAGTACTTC; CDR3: CASSQGTVIASYEQYF
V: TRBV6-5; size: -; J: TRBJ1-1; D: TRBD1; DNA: TGTGCCAGCAGCCAACACAGGGGGTCGAACACTGAAGCTTTCTTT; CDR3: CASSQHRGSNTEAFF
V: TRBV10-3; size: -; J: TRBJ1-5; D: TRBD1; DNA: TGTGCCATCAGTGAGCCTGGGACAGGGAGCAATCAGCCCCAGCATTTT; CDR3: CAISEPGTGSNQPQHF
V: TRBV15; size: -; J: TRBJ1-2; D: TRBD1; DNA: TGTGCCACCAGCCGAGACAGGGGCTATGGCTACACCTTC; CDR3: CATSRDRGYGYTF
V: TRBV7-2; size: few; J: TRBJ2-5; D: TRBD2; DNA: TGTGCCAGCAGCTTCTCAACTAGCGGGTCCGAGACCCAGTACTTC; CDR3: CASSFSTSGSETQYF
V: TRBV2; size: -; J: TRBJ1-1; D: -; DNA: TGTGCCAGCAAGGAGCAGGGTTCTTCTGAAGCTTTCTTT; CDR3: CASKEQGSSEAFF
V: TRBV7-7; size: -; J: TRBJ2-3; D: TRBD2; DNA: TGTGCTAGCAGCCCACGGGCGGGAGTCGTCACAGATACGCAGTATTTT; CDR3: CASSPRAGVVTDTQYF
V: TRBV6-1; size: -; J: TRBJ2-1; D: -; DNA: TGTGCCAGTCAAACGAGGACCCACAATGAGCAGTTCTTC; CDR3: CASQTRTHNEQFF